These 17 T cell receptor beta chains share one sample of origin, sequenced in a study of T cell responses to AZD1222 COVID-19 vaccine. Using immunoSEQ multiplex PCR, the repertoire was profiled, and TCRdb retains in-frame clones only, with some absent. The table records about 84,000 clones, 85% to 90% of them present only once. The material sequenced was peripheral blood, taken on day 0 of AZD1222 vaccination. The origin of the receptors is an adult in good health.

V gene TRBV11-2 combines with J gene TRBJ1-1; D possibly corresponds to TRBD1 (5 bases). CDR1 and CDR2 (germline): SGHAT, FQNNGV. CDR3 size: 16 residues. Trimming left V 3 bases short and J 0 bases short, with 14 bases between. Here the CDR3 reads CASSFSIGHLNTEAFF. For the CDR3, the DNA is TGTGCCAGCAGCTTTAGTATAGGACACTTGAACACTGAAGCTTTCTTT. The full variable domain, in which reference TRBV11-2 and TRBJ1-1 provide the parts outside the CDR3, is EAGVAQSPRYKIIEKRQSVAFWCNPISGHATLYWYQQILGQGPKLLIQFQNNGVVDDSQLPKDRFSAERLKGVDSTLKIQPAKLEDSAVYLCASSFSIGHLNTEAFFGQGTRLTVV.

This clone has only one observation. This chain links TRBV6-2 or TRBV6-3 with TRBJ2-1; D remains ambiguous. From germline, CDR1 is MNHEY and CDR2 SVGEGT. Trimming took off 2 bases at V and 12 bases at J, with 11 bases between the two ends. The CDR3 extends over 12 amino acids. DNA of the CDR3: TGTGCCAGCAGTTACGGGCAGGCAGGGCAGTTCTTC. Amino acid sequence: CASSYGQAGQFF.

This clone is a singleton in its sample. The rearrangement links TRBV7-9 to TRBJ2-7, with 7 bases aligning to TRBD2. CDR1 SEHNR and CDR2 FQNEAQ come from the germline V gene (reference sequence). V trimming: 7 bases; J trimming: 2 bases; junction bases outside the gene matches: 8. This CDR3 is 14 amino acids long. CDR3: CASTPRERTYEQYF. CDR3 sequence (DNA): TGTGCCAGCACGCCGCGGGAGAGAACCTACGAGCAGTACTTC.

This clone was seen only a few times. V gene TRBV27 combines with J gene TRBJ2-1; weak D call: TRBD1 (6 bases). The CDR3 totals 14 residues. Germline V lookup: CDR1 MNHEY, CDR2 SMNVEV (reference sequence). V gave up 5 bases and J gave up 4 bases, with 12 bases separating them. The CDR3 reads CASSVGTTYNEQFF. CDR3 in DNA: TGTGCCAGCAGTGTCGGGACAACGTACAATGAGCAGTTCTTC.

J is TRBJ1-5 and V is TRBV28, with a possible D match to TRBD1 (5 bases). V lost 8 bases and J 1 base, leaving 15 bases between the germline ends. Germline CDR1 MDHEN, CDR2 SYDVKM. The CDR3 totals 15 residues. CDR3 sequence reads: CASGIGHLSNQPQHF. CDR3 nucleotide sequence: TGTGCCAGCGGAATAGGACACCTCAGCAATCAGCCCCAGCATTTT. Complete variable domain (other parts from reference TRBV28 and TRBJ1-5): DVKVTQSSRYLVKRTGEKVFLECVQDMDHENMFWYRQDPGLGLRLIYFSYDVKMKEKGDIPEGYSVSREKKERFSLILESASTNQTSMYLCASGIGHLSNQPQHFGDGTRLSIL.

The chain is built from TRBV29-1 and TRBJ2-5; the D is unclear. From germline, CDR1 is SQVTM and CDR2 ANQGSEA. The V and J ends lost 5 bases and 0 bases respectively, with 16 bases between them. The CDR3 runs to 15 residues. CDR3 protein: CSVSLTQRHQETQYF. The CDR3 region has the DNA TGCAGCGTTTCGCTGACACAAAGGCACCAAGAGACCCAGTACTTC.

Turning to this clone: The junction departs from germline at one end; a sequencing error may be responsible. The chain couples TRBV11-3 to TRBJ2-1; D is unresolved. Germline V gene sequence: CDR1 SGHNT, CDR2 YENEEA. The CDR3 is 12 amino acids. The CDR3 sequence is CASSLDVNEQFF. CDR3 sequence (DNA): TGTGCCAGCAGCCTAGACGTCAATGAGCAGTTCTTC.

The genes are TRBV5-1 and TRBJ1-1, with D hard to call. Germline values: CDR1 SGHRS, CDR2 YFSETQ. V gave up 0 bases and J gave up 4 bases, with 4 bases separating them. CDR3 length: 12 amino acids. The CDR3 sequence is CASSLDVTEAFF. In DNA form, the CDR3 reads TGCGCCAGCAGCTTGGATGTCACTGAAGCTTTCTTT.

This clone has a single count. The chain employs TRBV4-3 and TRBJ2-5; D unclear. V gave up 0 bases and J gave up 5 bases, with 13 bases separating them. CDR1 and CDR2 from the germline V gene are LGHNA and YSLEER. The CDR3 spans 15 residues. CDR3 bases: TGCGCCAGCAGCCAAGACCGACAAGTTCCGGAGACCCAGTACTTC. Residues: CASSQDRQVPETQYF.

The CDR3 is CASSLVGQPSETQYF. The CDR3, as DNA: TGTGCCAGCAGCTTAGTGGGACAGCCCTCGGAGACCCAGTACTTC. The chain has TRBV11-2 and TRBJ2-5; 7 bases are shared with TRBD1. The CDR3 is 15 residues long. J gave up 5 bases and V 1 base, and 7 bases lay outside the gene matches. Germline-derived CDR1 and CDR2 are SGHAT and FQNNGV.

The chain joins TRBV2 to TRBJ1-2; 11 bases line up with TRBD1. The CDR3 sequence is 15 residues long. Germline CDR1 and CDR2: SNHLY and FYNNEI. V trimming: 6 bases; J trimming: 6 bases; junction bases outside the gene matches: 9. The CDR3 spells CASRGIRTGGDGYTF. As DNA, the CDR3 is TGTGCCAGCAGAGGGATCCGGACAGGGGGCGATGGCTACACCTTC. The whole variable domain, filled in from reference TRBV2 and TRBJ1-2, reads EPEVTQTPSHQVTQMGQEVILRCVPISNHLYFYWYRQILGQKVEFLVSFYNNEISEKSEIFDDQFSVERPDGSNFTLKIRSTKLEDSAMYFCASRGIRTGGDGYTFGSGTRLTVV.

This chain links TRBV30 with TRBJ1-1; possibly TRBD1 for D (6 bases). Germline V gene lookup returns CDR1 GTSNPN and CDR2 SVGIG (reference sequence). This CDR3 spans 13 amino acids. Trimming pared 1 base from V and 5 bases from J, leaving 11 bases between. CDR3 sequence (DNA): TGTGCCTGGAGTGGGACAGATGGAACTGAAGCTTTCTTT. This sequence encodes CAWSGTDGTEAFF.

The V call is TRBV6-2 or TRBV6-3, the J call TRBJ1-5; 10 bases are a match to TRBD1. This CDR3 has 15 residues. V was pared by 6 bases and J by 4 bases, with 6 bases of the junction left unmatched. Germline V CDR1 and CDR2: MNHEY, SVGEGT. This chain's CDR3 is CASSSGTGVNQPQHF. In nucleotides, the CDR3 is TGTGCCAGCAGCTCAGGGACAGGGGTGAATCAGCCCCAGCATTTT.

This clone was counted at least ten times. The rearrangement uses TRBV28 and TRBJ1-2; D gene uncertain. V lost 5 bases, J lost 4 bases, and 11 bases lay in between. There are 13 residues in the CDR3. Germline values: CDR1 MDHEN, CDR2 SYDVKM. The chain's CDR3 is CASSADTSYGYTF. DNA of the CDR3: TGTGCCAGCAGTGCCGACACAAGCTATGGCTACACCTTC.

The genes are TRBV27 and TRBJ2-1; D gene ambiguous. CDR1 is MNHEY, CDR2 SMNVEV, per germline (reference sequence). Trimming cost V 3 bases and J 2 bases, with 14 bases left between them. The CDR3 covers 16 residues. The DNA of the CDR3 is TGTGCCAGCAGTTTCCCGGTCGGTAGGACCTACAATGAGCAGTTCTTC. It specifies CASSFPVGRTYNEQFF.

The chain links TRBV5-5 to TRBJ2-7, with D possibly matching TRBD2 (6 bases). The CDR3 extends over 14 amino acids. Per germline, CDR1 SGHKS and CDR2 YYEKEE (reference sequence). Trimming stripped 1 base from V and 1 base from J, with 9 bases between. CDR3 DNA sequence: TGTGCCAGCAGCTTGACGGGAGCATCCTACGAGCAGTACTTC. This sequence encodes CASSLTGASYEQYF.

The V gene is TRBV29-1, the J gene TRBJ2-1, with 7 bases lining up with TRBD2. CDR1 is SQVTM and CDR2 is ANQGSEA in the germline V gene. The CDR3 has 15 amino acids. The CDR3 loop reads CSGGEKTGLHNEQFF. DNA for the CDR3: TGCAGTGGGGGGGAGAAGACGGGACTACACAATGAGCAGTTCTTC.